This T cell receptor (beta chain) was captured by sequencing in a study of T-cell reconstitution after alpha-beta-depleted transplantation in children. Library preparation (for TCRbeta) was performed with unique molecular identifiers. Using its own MiXCR run on the PCR reads, TCRdb lists one record per CDR3 protein. This repertoire shows about 230,000 distinct CDR3 sequences, under 9.5% found once; its top ten account for about 6%. This clonotype has ten or more counts. CDR3 size: 13 residues. V was trimmed by 1 base and J by 1 base, leaving 1 base between them. The material sequenced was PBMCs from the stem cell graft donor, taken from the stem cell graft. The V call is TRBV12-3 or TRBV12-4, the J call TRBJ1-4, with D hard to call. This sequence originates from a human donor who donated a stem cell graft to a child with acute lymphoblastic leukemia. The CDR3 loop is CASSLVTNEKLFF. CDR3 DNA: TGTGCCAGCAGTTTAGTAACTAATGAAAAACTGTTTTTT.